The 23 T cell receptor beta chains presented below share a single source sample, sequenced in a study of CD8+ T cells in alopecia areata. cDNA serving as the sequencing template came from extracted, reverse transcribed RNA. TCRdb keeps only in-frame clones here, not all; method: immunoSEQ multiplex PCR. This sample carries 200,000 to 250,000 clones, around three fifths of them seen once, and the ten largest clones take around 1.6%. Treatment of the sample: oral pan-JAK inhibitor, 5-10 mg twice daily. Sequenced material: CD4+ T cells sorted from blood, taken at week 4, from a patient treated with tofacitinib. These receptors originate from a human donor with alopecia areata.

This clone was detected only once. The V and J genes are TRBV27 and TRBJ1-2; a weak D match, TRBD1 (6 bases). V was pared by 5 bases and J by 4 bases, with 11 bases between. This CDR3 region has 13 residues. Germline V gives CDR1 MNHEY, CDR2 SMNVEV (reference sequence). In DNA form, the CDR3 reads TGTGCCAGCAGTGAAACAGGGTCCTATGGCTACACCTTC. It yields the protein CASSETGSYGYTF.

The chain employs TRBV5-4 and TRBJ1-2, with D unclear. This CDR3 region has 13 residues. Trimming left V 9 bases short and J 1 base short, with 13 bases between. CDR1 and CDR2 from the germline V gene are SGHNT and YYREEE (reference sequence). CDR3 sequence reads: CATRTGGNYGYTF. As DNA, the CDR3 is TGTGCCACTCGTACGGGTGGTAACTATGGCTACACCTTC.

This clone was seen only a few times. V and J are TRBV7-9 and TRBJ1-6; D remains unclear. The CDR3 covers 17 residues. V gave up 6 bases and J gave up 4 bases, with 19 bases separating them. Germline V lookup: CDR1 SEHNR, CDR2 FQNEAQ (reference sequence). Here the CDR3 reads CASRGPEDGSYNSPLHF. CDR3 in DNA: TGTGCCAGCAGAGGCCCCGAGGACGGGTCTTATAATTCACCCCTCCACTTT. Full variable domain (missing parts from reference TRBV7-9 and TRBJ1-6): DTGVSQNPRHKITKRGQNVTFRCDPISEHNRLYWYRQTLGQGPEFLTYFQNEAQLEKSRLLSDRFSAERPKGSFSTLEIQRTEQGDSAMYLCASRGPEDGSYNSPLHFGNGTRLTVT.

This clone was recorded a few times. The chain couples TRBV28 to TRBJ2-1; D unresolved. Germline V gives CDR1 MDHEN, CDR2 SYDVKM. The CDR3 length is 10 residues. V lost 6 bases to trimming and J lost 7 bases, with 4 bases between them. The CDR3 protein is CASSINEQFF. Here the CDR3 DNA reads TGTGCCAGCAGCATAAATGAGCAGTTCTTC.

CDR3 DNA sequence: TGCGCCAGCAGTCAATGTCGACGGACAGGGGCGGCCTACGAGCAGTACTTC. Its protein is CASSQCRRTGAAYEQYF. This rearrangement joins TRBV23-1 to TRBJ2-7; TRBD1 agrees at 9 bases. TRBV23-1 falls under the ORF class, with uncertain function. CDR3 length: 17 residues. V was clipped by 1 base and J by 2 bases; unmatched bases: 9.

This clone was counted ten times or more. CDR3 nucleotides: TGTGCCAGCAGCTTGGGACCCCTGGAGCAGTACTTC. This encodes CASSLGPLEQYF. The J gene is TRBJ2-7, the V gene TRBV7-9; D possibly matches TRBD1 or TRBD2 (5 bases each). CDR1 and CDR2 (germline): SEHNR, FQNEAQ (reference sequence). CDR3 length equals 12 residues. Trimming shortened V by 3 bases and J by 7 bases, and 10 bases separated the two germline ends.

This clone was observed a handful of times. The chain has TRBV27 and TRBJ2-2; D gene ambiguous. Per germline, CDR1 MNHEY and CDR2 SMNVEV (reference sequence). This CDR3 comprises 12 residues. V lost 3 bases to trimming and J lost 7 bases, with 6 bases between them. Here the CDR3 reads CASSLLGGELFF. The CDR3 nucleotides are TGTGCCAGCAGTTTGTTGGGCGGGGAGCTGTTTTTT.

The gene calls are TRBV2 and TRBJ1-1; D gene uncertain. V lost 7 bases and J 0 bases, leaving 6 bases between the germline ends. Germline assignment: CDR1 SNHLY and CDR2 FYNNEI. This CDR3 region has 12 residues. CDR3: CASTWLNTEAFF. The CDR3 DNA is TGTGCCAGCACCTGGCTGAACACTGAAGCTTTCTTT.

CDR3 in DNA: TGTGCCAGCAGCCTTCGGATGGCGGGGCACTATGGCTACACCTTC. Its protein is CASSLRMAGHYGYTF. The gene calls are TRBV5-6 and TRBJ1-2, with D perhaps TRBD1 (5 bases). Germline lookup yields CDR1 SGHDT and CDR2 YYEEEE. The V gene lost 4 bases and the J gene lost 3 bases, with 16 bases spanning the gap. The length of the CDR3 is 15 residues.

The chain is built from TRBV9 and TRBJ1-1; TRBD1 might be the D (6 bases). V lost 7 bases, J lost 1 base, and 23 bases lay in between. Per germline, CDR1 SGDLS and CDR2 YYNGEE. The length of the CDR3 is 17 residues. The CDR3 sequence: CASAANYRDTSNTEAFF. CDR3 coding DNA: TGTGCCAGCGCGGCGAATTACCGGGACACATCGAACACTGAAGCTTTCTTT.

This clone was counted once. An end of the junction differs from the germline gene, which may be a read error. V usage is TRBV30 and J usage is TRBJ1-6, with 7 nucleotides matching TRBD1. The germline CDR1 and CDR2 sequences are GTSNPN and SVGIG (reference sequence). The CDR3 has 12 amino acids. This CDR3 reads CAGRDRNSPLHF. CDR3 coding DNA: TGTGCCGGGAGGGACAGAAATTCACCCCTCCACTTT.

CDR3 sequence (DNA): TGCAGCGCTGGAGCCGGGACAGAAAGCAACTATGGCTACACCTTC. Its translation is CSAGAGTESNYGYTF. This chain uses TRBV29-1 with TRBJ1-2; 7 bases line up with TRBD1. V trimming: 7 bases; J trimming: 2 bases; junction bases outside the gene matches: 13. The germline gives CDR1 SQVTM, CDR2 ANQGSEA. The CDR3 runs to 15 residues.

The J gene is TRBJ2-3, the V gene TRBV5-1, with TRBD1 matching 7 bases. CDR3 length: 12 residues. From germline, CDR1 is SGHRS and CDR2 YFSETQ. Germline trimming cut 7 bases from V and 4 bases from J; bases unmatched to any gene: 3. CDR3 region: CASVGQADTQYF. The CDR3, as DNA: TGCGCCAGCGTAGGACAGGCAGATACGCAGTATTTT.

The CDR3 DNA reads as TGCAGCGTTGTCCCGGATGAAGCTTTCTTT. Protein sequence: CSVVPDEAFF. The gene calls are TRBV29-1 and TRBJ1-1; D unclear. CDR3 length: 10 residues. CDR1 and CDR2 (germline): SQVTM, ANQGSEA. The ends were cut back, 4 bases at V and 7 bases at J, with 7 bases in the middle.

The rearrangement links TRBV9 to TRBJ1-1, with TRBD1 matching 7 bases. This CDR3 region has 14 residues. The V segment lost 4 bases and the J segment 1 base; nucleotides outside the gene matches: 4. The V gene's germline CDR1 is SGDLS and CDR2 YYNGEE. The CDR3 reads CASSRQGKNTEAFF. The CDR3 bases are TGTGCCAGCAGCCGACAGGGTAAGAACACTGAAGCTTTCTTT. The full variable domain, with the rest looked up from reference TRBV9 and TRBJ1-1, is DSGVTQTPKHLITATGQRVTLRCSPRSGDLSVYWYQQSLDQGLQFLIQYYNGEERAKGNILERFSAQQFPDLHSELNLSSLELGDSALYFCASSRQGKNTEAFFGQGTRLTVV.

The rearrangement links TRBV29-1 to TRBJ1-4; D remains unclear. The CDR3 covers 11 residues. Trimming shortened V by 2 bases and J by 4 bases, and 2 bases separated the two germline ends. The germline gives CDR1 SQVTM, CDR2 ANQGSEA. The CDR3 loop reads CSVERNEKLFF. In DNA, the CDR3 is TGCAGCGTTGAACGTAATGAAAAACTGTTTTTT.

The gene calls are TRBV5-8 and TRBJ1-1; TRBD1 matches 9 bases. CDR3 length equals 13 residues. Germline trimming cut 2 bases from V and 10 bases from J; bases unmatched to any gene: 6. Germline assignment: CDR1 SGHTS and CDR2 YDEGEE. The CDR3 bases are TGTGCCAGCAGCTTAATGGGACAGGGATCAGCTTTCTTT. Protein: CASSLMGQGSAFF.

This clone was detected a few times. J is TRBJ2-7 and V is TRBV4-3; D call uncertain. CDR1 is LGHNA, CDR2 YSLEER, per germline. The length of the CDR3 is 13 residues. V was trimmed by 1 base and J by 1 base, leaving 5 bases between them. CDR3 amino acids: CASSQVLSYEQYF. The DNA of the CDR3 is TGCGCCAGCAGCCAAGTGTTGTCCTACGAGCAGTACTTC.

This clone was counted ten times or more. This sequence joins TRBV23-1 and TRBJ2-1; maybe TRBD1 (5 bases). TRBV23-1 is placed among ORFs of uncertain function. This CDR3 region has 14 residues. Trimming took off 5 bases at V and 4 bases at J, with 12 bases between the two ends. The CDR3 loop reads CASSKMTEYNEQFF. Written as DNA, the CDR3 is TGCGCCAGCAGTAAAATGACAGAATACAATGAGCAGTTCTTC.

This clone was found a few times. The chain recombines TRBV29-1 with TRBJ2-7; 8 bases are a match to TRBD2. The CDR3 spans 12 residues. CDR1 SQVTM and CDR2 ANQGSEA come from the germline V gene. After removal of 6 bases from V and 4 bases from J, the junction contained 5 bases not matched to a gene. The CDR3 spells CSVCTGGYEQYF. The CDR3 DNA sequence: TGCAGCGTCTGCACGGGGGGGTACGAGCAGTACTTC.

This chain connects TRBV9 to TRBJ1-4, with TRBD1 matching over 10 bases. This CDR3 is 15 amino acids long. Trimming at V came to 3 bases and at J to 8 bases, leaving 7 bases not matched to a gene. Germline V CDR1 and CDR2: SGDLS, YYNGEE. Here the CDR3 DNA reads TGTGCCAGCAGCGGTGGTGGGACAGGGGACGAAAAACTGTTTTTT. The encoded protein is CASSGGGTGDEKLFF.

The V call is TRBV30, the J call TRBJ1-2; D gene uncertain. There are 12 residues in the CDR3. Trimming removed 4 bases at V and 2 bases at J, with 8 bases between. From germline, CDR1 is GTSNPN and CDR2 SVGIG (reference sequence). The CDR3 loop is CAWTWLNYGYTF. As DNA, the CDR3 is TGTGCCTGGACCTGGCTCAACTATGGCTACACCTTC.

V gene TRBV13 combines with J gene TRBJ2-3; 7 bases line up with TRBD2. CDR1 and CDR2 from the germline V gene are PRHDT and FYEKMQ (reference sequence). V was pared by 0 bases and J by 0 bases, with 6 bases of the junction left unmatched. The CDR3 length is 17 residues. The CDR3 loop is CASSLGAAGSSTDTQYF. The CDR3 region has the DNA TGTGCCAGCAGCTTAGGGGCAGCGGGATCCAGCACAGATACGCAGTATTTT.